The source of this T cell receptor beta chain is a study of vaccination effects on CD4 cells after COVID-19. Across the study: Sampling occurred a median 72 days post second dose, range 14 to 241.

A single count supports this clone. Its matching antigen is unknown. ViraFEST expansion of antigen-specific CD4+ T cells with viral peptide pools preceded sequencing. Researchers isolated CD4+ T cells once approximately eleven days of culture had elapsed. Each participant was given two doses of one vaccine (BNT162b2 or mRNA-1273). Approximately 2.1 million PBMC were placed in each well, which was supplemented with approximately 9.7 IU/ml IL-2 and roughly 10 ug/ml peptides. Measured with immunoSEQ multiplex PCR; TCRdb has only the in-frame clones, and not every one. The data show about 22,000 clones, with about three quarters seen just once and more than 8.5% held by the top ten. This TCR was recovered from a human donor who received a COVID-19 vaccine. Material: CD4+ T cells from PBMCs cultured with HCoV-NL63 spike peptides, obtained after COVID-19 vaccination.

The CDR3 spells CATTGTLNSPLHF. As DNA, the CDR3 is TGTGCCACCACGGGGACTCTTAATTCACCCCTCCACTTT. The gene calls are TRBV12-3 or TRBV12-4 and TRBJ1-6; a weak D match, TRBD1 (5 bases). V lost 10 bases and J lost 6, with 13 bases in between. The CDR3 totals 13 residues.